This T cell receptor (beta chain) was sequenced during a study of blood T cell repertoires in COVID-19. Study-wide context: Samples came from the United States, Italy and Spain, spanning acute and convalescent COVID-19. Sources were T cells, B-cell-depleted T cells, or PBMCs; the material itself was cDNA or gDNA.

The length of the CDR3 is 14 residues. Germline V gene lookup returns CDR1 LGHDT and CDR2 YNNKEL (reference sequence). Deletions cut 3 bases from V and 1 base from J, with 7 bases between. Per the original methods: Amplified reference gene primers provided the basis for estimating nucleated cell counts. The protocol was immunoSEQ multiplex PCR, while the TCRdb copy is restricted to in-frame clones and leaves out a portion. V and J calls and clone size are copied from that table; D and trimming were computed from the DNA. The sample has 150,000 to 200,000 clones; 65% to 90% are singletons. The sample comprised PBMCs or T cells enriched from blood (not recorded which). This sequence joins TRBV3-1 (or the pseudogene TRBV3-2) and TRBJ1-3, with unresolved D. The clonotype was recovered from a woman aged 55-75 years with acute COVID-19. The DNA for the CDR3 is TGTGCCAGCAGCCAGCCCGGGTCTGGAAACACCATATATTTT. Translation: CASSQPGSGNTIYF.